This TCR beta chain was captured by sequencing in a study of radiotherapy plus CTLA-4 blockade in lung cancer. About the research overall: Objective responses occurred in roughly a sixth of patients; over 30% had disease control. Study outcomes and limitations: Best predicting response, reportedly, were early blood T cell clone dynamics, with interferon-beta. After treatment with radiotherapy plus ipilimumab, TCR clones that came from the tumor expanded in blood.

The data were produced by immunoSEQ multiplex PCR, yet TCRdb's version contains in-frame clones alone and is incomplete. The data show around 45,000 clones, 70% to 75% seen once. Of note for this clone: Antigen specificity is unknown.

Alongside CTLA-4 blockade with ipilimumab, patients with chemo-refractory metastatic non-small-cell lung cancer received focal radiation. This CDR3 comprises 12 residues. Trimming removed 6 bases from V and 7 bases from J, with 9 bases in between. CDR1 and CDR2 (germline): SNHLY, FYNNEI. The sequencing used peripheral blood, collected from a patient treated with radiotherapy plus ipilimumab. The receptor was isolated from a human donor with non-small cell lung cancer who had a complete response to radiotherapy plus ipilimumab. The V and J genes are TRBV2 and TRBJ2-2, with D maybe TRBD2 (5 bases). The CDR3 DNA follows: TGTGCCAGCAGCCTAGAGGGCGGGGAGCTGTTTTTT. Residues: CASSLEGGELFF.